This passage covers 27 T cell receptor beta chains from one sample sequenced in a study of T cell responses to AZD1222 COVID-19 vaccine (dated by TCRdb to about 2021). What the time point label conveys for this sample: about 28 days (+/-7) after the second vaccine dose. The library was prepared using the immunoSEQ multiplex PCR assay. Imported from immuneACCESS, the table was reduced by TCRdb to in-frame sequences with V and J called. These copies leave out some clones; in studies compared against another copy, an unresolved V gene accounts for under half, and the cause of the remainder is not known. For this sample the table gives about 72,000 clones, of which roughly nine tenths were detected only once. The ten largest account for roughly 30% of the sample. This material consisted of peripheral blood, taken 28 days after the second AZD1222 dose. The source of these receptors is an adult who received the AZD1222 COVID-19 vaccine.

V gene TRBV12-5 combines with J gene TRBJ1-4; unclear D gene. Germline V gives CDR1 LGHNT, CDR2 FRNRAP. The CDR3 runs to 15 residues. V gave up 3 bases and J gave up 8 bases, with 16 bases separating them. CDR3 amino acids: CASGLGLLEREKLFF. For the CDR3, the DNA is TGTGCTAGTGGTTTAGGCCTCTTGGAGAGAGAAAAACTGTTTTTT.

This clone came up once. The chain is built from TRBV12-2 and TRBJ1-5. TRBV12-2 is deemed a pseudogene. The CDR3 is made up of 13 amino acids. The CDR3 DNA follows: TGTGCAAGTCGCTTGGGTTCTGGGCAGCCCCAGCATTTT. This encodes CASRLGSGQPQHF.

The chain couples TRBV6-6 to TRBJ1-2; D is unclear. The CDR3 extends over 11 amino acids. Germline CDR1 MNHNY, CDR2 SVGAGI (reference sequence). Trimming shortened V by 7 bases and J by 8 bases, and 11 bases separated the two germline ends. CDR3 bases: TGTGCCAGCACCGGCCTGGGGGGCTACACCTTC. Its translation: CASTGLGGYTF.

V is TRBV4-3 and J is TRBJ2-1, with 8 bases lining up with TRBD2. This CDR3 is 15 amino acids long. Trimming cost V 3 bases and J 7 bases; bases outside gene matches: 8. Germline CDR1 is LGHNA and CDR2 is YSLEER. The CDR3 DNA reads TGCGCCAGCAGCCACCCAGGGGCGGGGGGTAATGAGCAGTTCTTC. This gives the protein CASSHPGAGGNEQFF.

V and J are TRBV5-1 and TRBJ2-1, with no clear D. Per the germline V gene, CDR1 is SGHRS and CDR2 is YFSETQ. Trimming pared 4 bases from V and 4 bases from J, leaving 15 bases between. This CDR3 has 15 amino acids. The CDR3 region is CASSPQVGNYNEQFF. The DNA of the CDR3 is TGCGCCAGCAGCCCCCAAGTAGGCAATTACAATGAGCAGTTCTTC.

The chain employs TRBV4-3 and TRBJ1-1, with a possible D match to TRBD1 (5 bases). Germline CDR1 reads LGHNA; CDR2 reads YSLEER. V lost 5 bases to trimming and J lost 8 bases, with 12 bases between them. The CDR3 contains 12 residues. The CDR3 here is CASSSSGGEAFF. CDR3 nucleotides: TGCGCCAGCAGCTCAAGTGGGGGGGAAGCTTTCTTT.

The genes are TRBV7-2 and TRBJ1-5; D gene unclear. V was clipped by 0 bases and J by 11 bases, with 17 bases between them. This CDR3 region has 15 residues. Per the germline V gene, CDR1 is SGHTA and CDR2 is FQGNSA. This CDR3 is CASSLASLTPTAQHF. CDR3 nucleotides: TGTGCCAGCAGCTTAGCTAGTCTAACACCCACGGCCCAGCATTTT.

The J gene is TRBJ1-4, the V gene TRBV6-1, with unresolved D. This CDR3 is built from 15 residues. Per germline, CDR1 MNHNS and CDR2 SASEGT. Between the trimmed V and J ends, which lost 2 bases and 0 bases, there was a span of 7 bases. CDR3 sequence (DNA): TGTGCCAGCAGTGAATGGGCAGCAACTAATGAAAAACTGTTTTTT. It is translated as CASSEWAATNEKLFF.

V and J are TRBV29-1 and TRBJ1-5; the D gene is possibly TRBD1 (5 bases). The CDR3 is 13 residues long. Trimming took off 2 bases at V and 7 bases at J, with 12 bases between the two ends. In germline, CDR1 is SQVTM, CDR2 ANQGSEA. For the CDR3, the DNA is TGCAGCGTTGAATCAGGGTTAGGCCAGCCCCAGCATTTT. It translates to CSVESGLGQPQHF.

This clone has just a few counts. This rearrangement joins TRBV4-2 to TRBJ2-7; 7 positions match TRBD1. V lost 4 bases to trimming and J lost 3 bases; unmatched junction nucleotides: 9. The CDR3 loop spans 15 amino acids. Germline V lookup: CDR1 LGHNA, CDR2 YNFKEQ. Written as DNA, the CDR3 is TGTGCCAGCAGCCCAGTAGCCGGGACAGACTACGAGCAGTACTTC. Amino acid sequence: CASSPVAGTDYEQYF.

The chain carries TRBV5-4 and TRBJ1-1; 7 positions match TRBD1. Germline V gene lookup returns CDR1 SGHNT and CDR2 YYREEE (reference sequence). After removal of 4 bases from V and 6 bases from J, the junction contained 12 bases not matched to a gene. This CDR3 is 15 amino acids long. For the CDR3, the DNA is TGTGCCAGCAGCCCCAACAGGGGCGGGCGGGCTGAAGCTTTCTTT. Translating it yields CASSPNRGGRAEAFF. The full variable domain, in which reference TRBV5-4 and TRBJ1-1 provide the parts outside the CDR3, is ETGVTQSPTHLIKTRGQQVTLRCSSQSGHNTVSWYQQALGQGPQFIFQYYREEENGRGNFPPRFSGLQFPNYSSELNVNALELDDSALYLCASSPNRGGRAEAFFGQGTRLTVV.

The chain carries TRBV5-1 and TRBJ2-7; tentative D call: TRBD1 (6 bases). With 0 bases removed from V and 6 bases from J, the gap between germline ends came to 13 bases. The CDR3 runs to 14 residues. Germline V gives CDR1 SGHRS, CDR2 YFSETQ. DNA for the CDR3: TGCGCCAGCAGCTTGGGGGGGCGAAACGGCGAGCAGTACTTC. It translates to CASSLGGRNGEQYF.

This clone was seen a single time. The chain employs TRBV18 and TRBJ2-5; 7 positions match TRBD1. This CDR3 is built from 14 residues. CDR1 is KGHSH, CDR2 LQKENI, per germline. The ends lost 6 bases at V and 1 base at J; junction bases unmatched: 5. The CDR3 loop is CASSGTEGQETQYF. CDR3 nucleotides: TGTGCCAGCTCGGGGACAGAGGGCCAAGAGACCCAGTACTTC.

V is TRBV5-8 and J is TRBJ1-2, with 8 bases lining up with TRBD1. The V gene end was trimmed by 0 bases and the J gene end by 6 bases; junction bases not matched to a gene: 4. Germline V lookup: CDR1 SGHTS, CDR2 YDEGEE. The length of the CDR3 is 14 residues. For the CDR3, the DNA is TGTGCCAGCAGCTTGGGAACGGGACAGGATGGCTACACCTTC. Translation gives CASSLGTGQDGYTF.

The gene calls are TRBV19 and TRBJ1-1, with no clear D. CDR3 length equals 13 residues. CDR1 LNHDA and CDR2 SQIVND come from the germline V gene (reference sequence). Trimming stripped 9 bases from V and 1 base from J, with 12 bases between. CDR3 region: CASRSPTNTEAFF. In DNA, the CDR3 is TGTGCCAGCCGGTCCCCTACGAACACTGAAGCTTTCTTT.

CDR3 protein: CASSDGQGPRYEQYF. The CDR3 region has the DNA TGCGCCAGCAGTGACGGCCAGGGTCCGCGCTACGAGCAGTACTTC. The chain is built from TRBV10-1 and TRBJ2-7; maybe TRBD1 (5 bases). V shed 3 bases and J shed 3 bases, with 15 bases lying between them. Germline lookup yields CDR1 WNHNN and CDR2 SYGVQD (reference sequence). CDR3 length: 15 amino acids.

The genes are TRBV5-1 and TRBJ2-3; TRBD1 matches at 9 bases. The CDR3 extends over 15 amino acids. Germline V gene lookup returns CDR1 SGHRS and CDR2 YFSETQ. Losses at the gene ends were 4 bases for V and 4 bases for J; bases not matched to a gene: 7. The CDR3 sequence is CASSPLTGGSDTQYF. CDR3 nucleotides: TGCGCCAGCAGCCCCCTGACAGGGGGATCAGATACGCAGTATTTT.

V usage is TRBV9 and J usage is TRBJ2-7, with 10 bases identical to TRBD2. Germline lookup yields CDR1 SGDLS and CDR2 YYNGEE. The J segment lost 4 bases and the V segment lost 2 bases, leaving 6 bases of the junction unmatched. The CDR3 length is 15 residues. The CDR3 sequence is CASSVGTSGIYEQYF. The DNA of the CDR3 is TGTGCCAGCAGCGTCGGAACTAGCGGGATTTACGAGCAGTACTTC. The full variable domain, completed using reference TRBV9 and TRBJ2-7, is DSGVTQTPKHLITATGQRVTLRCSPRSGDLSVYWYQQSLDQGLQFLIQYYNGEERAKGNILERFSAQQFPDLHSELNLSSLELGDSALYFCASSVGTSGIYEQYFGPGTRLTVT.

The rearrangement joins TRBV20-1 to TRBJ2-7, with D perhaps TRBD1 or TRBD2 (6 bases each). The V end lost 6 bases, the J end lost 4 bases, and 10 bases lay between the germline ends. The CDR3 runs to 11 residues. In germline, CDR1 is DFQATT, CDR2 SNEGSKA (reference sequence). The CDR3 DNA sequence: TGCAGTGCCGGAGGGGGATACGAGCAGTACTTC. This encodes CSAGGGYEQYF.

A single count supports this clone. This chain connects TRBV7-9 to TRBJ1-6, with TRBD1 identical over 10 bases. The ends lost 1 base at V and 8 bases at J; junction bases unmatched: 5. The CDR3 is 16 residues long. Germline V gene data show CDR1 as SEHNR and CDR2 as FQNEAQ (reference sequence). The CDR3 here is CASSLVGQGIYSPLHF. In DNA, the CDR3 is TGTGCCAGCAGCTTAGTGGGACAGGGGATATATTCACCCCTCCACTTT.

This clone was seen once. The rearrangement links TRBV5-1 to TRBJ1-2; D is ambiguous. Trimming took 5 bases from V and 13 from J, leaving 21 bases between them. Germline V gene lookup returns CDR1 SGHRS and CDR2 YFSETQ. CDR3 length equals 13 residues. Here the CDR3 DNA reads TGCGCCAGCAGGGTCGGCCAGGACGGTCTTTCCACCTTC. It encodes CASRVGQDGLSTF.

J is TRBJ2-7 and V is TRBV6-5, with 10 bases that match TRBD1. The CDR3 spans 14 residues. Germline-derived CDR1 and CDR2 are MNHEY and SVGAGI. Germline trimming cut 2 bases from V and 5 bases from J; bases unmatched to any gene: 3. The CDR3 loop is CASSYGQGGNEQYF. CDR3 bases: TGTGCCAGCAGTTACGGACAGGGGGGGAACGAGCAGTACTTC.

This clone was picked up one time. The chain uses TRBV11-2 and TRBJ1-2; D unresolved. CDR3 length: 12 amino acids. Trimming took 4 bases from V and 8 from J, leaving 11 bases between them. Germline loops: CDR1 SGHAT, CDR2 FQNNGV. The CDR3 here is CASSSGRTGYTF. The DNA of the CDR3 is TGTGCCAGCAGCTCGGGCCGGACGGGCTACACCTTC.

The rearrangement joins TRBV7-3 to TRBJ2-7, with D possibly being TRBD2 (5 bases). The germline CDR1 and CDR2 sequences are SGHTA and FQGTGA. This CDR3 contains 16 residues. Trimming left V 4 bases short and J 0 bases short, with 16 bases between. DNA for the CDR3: TGTGCCAGCAGCTCGAACGGACTTGCTAACTCCTACGAGCAGTACTTC. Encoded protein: CASSSNGLANSYEQYF.

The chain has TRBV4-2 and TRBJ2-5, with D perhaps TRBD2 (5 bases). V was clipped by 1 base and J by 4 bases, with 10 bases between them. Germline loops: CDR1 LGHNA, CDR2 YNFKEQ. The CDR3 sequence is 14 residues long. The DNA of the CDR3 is TGTGCCAGCAGCCAAGCACTAGAGGGAGAGACCCAGTACTTC. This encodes CASSQALEGETQYF.

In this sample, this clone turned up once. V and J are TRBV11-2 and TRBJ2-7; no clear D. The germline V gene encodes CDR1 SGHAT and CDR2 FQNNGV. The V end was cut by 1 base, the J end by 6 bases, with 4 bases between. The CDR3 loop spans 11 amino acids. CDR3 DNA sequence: TGTGCCAGCAGCTTAGTTGTCGAGCAGTACTTC. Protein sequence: CASSLVVEQYF. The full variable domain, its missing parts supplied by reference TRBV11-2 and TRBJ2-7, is EAGVAQSPRYKIIEKRQSVAFWCNPISGHATLYWYQQILGQGPKLLIQFQNNGVVDDSQLPKDRFSAERLKGVDSTLKIQPAKLEDSAVYLCASSLVVEQYFGPGTRLTVT.

This chain's CDR3 is CASQWGGSYNEQFF. CDR3 nucleotide sequence: TGTGCCAGCCAATGGGGGGGCTCCTACAATGAGCAGTTCTTC. V is TRBV18 and J is TRBJ2-1, with 7 bases lining up with TRBD2. Germline V gives CDR1 KGHSH, CDR2 LQKENI. The CDR3 extends over 14 amino acids. The V and J ends lost 8 bases and 0 bases, in that order; junction bases with no gene match: 4. The full variable domain, in which reference TRBV18 and TRBJ2-1 provide the parts outside the CDR3, is NAGVMQNPRHLVRRRGQEARLRCSPMKGHSHVYWYRQLPEEGLKFMVYLQKENIIDESGMPKERFSAEFPKEGPSILRIQQVVRGDSAAYFCASQWGGSYNEQFFGPGTRLTVL.